The 13 T cell receptor beta chains below all came from one sample that was sequenced in a study of shared clonotypes between healthy human individuals. Profiling relied on immunoSEQ multiplex PCR, and the TCRdb table lists in-frame clones only, not all of them. The sample contains some 470,000 clones, 70% to 80% of which appear only once. The sequenced sample was PBMCs. The receptor set was obtained from a woman between 40 and 55 years old in good health. Some clones in this sample may be carry-over from other donors' samples.

On this clone itself: This may stem from a read error, because a much larger clone lies one nucleotide away. Written as DNA, the CDR3 is TGTGCCAGCAGGAGGACAGGGGGAAATGAAAAACTGTTTTTT. It is translated as CASRRTGGNEKLFF. V is TRBV11-2 and J is TRBJ1-4; 10 positions match TRBD1. CDR3 length: 14 residues. Germline CDR1 and CDR2: SGHAT and FQNNGV. V was clipped by 6 bases and J by 5 bases; unmatched bases: 3.

The chain combines TRBV30 with TRBJ2-1; D is unresolved. CDR3 length: 17 amino acids. V was trimmed by 1 base and J by 3 bases, leaving 19 bases between them. Per germline, CDR1 GTSNPN and CDR2 SVGIG (reference sequence). This CDR3 reads CAWSADTTNKVYNEQFF. CDR3 sequence (DNA): TGTGCCTGGAGTGCTGACACGACCAACAAGGTCTACAATGAGCAGTTCTTC.

A word on this clone: Just one base apart from a much larger clone, this may be a read error. Other DNA sequences in this sample translate to the same CDR3. The V and J genes are TRBV6-5 and TRBJ2-5, with TRBD2 matching over 13 bases. The CDR3 extends over 15 amino acids. Germline V lookup: CDR1 MNHEY, CDR2 SVGAGI. The CDR3 DNA is TGCGCCAGCAGGACGACTAGCGGGAGGCAAGAGACCCAGTACTTC. Translating gives CASRTTSGRQETQYF.

The genes are TRBV2 and TRBJ2-7, with D tentatively TRBD2 (6 bases). The germline V gene has CDR1 SNHLY and CDR2 FYNNEI. The CDR3 spans 13 residues. V gave up 8 bases and J gave up 6 bases, with 17 bases separating them. The CDR3 loop reads CASGLEGPGEQYF. DNA for the CDR3: TGTGCCAGCGGGTTGGAGGGGCCGGGCGAGCAGTACTTC.

The J gene is TRBJ2-7, the V gene TRBV2; D is perhaps TRBD1 (5 bases). With 8 bases removed from V and 6 bases from J, the gap between germline ends came to 14 bases. Germline V gene sequence: CDR1 SNHLY, CDR2 FYNNEI. The CDR3 spans 12 residues. The CDR3 sequence: CASGPGRGEQYF. CDR3 nucleotide sequence: TGTGCCAGCGGACCAGGGCGCGGCGAGCAGTACTTC.

The chain carries TRBV18 and TRBJ2-7; 7 positions match TRBD1. Trimming took 0 bases from V and 2 from J; bases not matched to a gene: 7. The V gene's germline CDR1 is KGHSH and CDR2 LQKENI. The CDR3 sequence is 16 residues long. CDR3 DNA: TGTGCCAGCTCACCACCCCACGACAGGGCGGCCTACGAGCAGTACTTC. Translation: CASSPPHDRAAYEQYF.

The gene calls are TRBV5-1 and TRBJ2-5; D unclear. Germline lookup yields CDR1 SGHRS and CDR2 YFSETQ. This CDR3 is 14 amino acids long. Trimming stripped 4 bases from V and 5 bases from J, with 15 bases between. Written as DNA, the CDR3 is TGCGCCAGCAGCCTAGTGGGTGTGGTGGAGACCCAGTACTTC. Encoded protein: CASSLVGVVETQYF.

V and J are TRBV29-1 and TRBJ1-1; TRBD1 matches at 8 bases. Per germline, CDR1 SQVTM and CDR2 ANQGSEA. This CDR3 region has 16 residues. Germline trimming cut 1 base from V and 0 bases from J; bases unmatched to any gene: 7. The CDR3 sequence: CSVEGSTGALNTEAFF. The CDR3 DNA sequence: TGCAGCGTTGAAGGTTCGACAGGGGCACTGAACACTGAAGCTTTCTTT.

The chain uses TRBV18 and TRBJ1-2, with D perhaps matching TRBD1 (5 bases). Per germline, CDR1 KGHSH and CDR2 LQKENI. CDR3 length: 13 amino acids. Trimming took off 6 bases at V and 8 bases at J, with 16 bases between the two ends. For the CDR3, the DNA is TGTGCCAGCTCCCCGGGACTTAGTGTGGGCTACACCTTC. Protein product: CASSPGLSVGYTF. The full variable domain, with the rest looked up from reference TRBV18 and TRBJ1-2, is NAGVMQNPRHLVRRRGQEARLRCSPMKGHSHVYWYRQLPEEGLKFMVYLQKENIIDESGMPKERFSAEFPKEGPSILRIQQVVRGDSAAYFCASSPGLSVGYTFGSGTRLTVV.

The chain recombines TRBV7-3 with TRBJ2-1; no clear D. Deletions cut 4 bases from V and 5 bases from J, with 9 bases between. This CDR3 region has 13 residues. Per germline, CDR1 SGHTA and CDR2 FQGTGA. The CDR3 loop is CASSYSTHNEQFF. The CDR3, as DNA: TGTGCCAGCAGCTACAGTACACACAATGAGCAGTTCTTC.

The J gene is TRBJ1-2, the V gene TRBV28; D might be TRBD1 (6 bases). The CDR3 covers 15 residues. V was shortened by 3 bases and J by 7 bases, with 18 bases between the two germline ends. Germline CDR1 is MDHEN and CDR2 is SYDVKM. The CDR3 reads CASSFPIGGLGGYTF. CDR3 sequence (DNA): TGTGCCAGCAGTTTCCCCATTGGGGGGCTGGGTGGCTACACCTTC.

This chain uses TRBV7-3 with TRBJ2-1; TRBD1 agrees at 8 bases. With 2 bases clipped from V and 5 bases from J, the junction kept 20 bases outside the gene matches. CDR1 and CDR2 from the germline V gene are SGHTA and FQGTGA. CDR3 size: 20 residues. The CDR3 protein is CASSLGRTGSLQGRHNEQFF. The CDR3 DNA follows: TGTGCCAGCAGCTTAGGGAGGACAGGGTCCCTGCAGGGCCGGCACAATGAGCAGTTCTTC.

The gene calls are TRBV9 and TRBJ2-2, with D uncertain. The CDR3 extends over 14 amino acids. In germline, CDR1 is SGDLS, CDR2 YYNGEE. V was clipped by 5 bases and J by 0 bases, with 8 bases between them. This CDR3 reads CASSFGSNTGELFF. In nucleotides, the CDR3 is TGTGCCAGCAGTTTTGGTTCGAACACCGGGGAGCTGTTTTTT.